This TCR beta chain was sequenced in a study of cytomegalovirus exposure and HLA in healthy donors. Overall study: Later analysis reported that the 120 validation repertoires shared the platform of the roughly 700 first-cohort repertoires.

Whole-study results and caveats: Whilst most TCR sequences proved rare, a subset of public TCRs occurred across many donors. The authors listed 150 or so TCR beta chains as cytomegalovirus-associated.

This CDR3 region has 16 residues. CDR1 MDHEN and CDR2 SYDVKM come from the germline V gene. V gave up 4 bases and J gave up 0 bases, with 16 bases separating them. Measured with immunoSEQ multiplex PCR; TCRdb has only the in-frame clones, and not every one. The sample holds under 200,000 clones; approximately 86% are singletons and the top ten take around 2.1%. This clone was seen only a few times. No antigen is known for it. The chain joins TRBV28 to TRBJ2-7, with D perhaps matching TRBD2 (5 bases). Sequencing used PBMCs. The receptor was derived from a woman in her late teens or twenties in good health and CMV-seronegative. In DNA, the CDR3 is TGTGCCAGCAGTTCGACTGCCGCGGGCCGCTCCTACGAGCAGTACTTC. It encodes CASSSTAAGRSYEQYF.